This T cell receptor (beta chain) was identified in a study of T cell responses to AZD1222 COVID-19 vaccine. Study results and limitations: Along spike, vaccine-associated CD4 TCRs were found throughout, with dominance at 160-218 and 743-854. Repertoires were obtained only post-peak T cell response.

Produced via immunoSEQ multiplex PCR; TCRdb's table is partial and in-frame only. The sample has approximately 68,000 clones, about nine tenths seen once. Concerning this clone itself: As yet, its antigen is unknown.

V shed 3 bases and J shed 0 bases, with 11 bases lying between them. The CDR3 runs 15 residues. The germline gives CDR1 LGHDT, CDR2 YNNKEL (reference sequence). This TCR was sampled from an adult in good health. The chain has TRBV3-1 (or the pseudogene TRBV3-2) and TRBJ2-5; the D is unclear. Sequencing used peripheral blood, obtained on day 0 of AZD1222 vaccination. CDR3 region: CASSQIQTYQETQYF. CDR3 in DNA: TGTGCCAGCAGCCAGATCCAAACGTACCAAGAGACCCAGTACTTC.